Following are 7 T cell receptor beta chains from one sample sequenced in a study of blood T cell repertoires in COVID-19. The table came from immunoSEQ multiplex PCR; TCRdb's copy has only in-frame clones and leaves some out. The data show approximately 210,000 clones, approximately 90% seen once. Specimen: peripheral blood. Receptors were obtained from a man aged 45-60 years with COVID-19, enrolled during active disease.

The chain uses TRBV14 and TRBJ2-3; D unclear. Trimming removed 6 bases at V and 3 bases at J, with 10 bases between. The CDR3 loop spans 13 amino acids. Germline values: CDR1 SGHDN, CDR2 FVKESK. The CDR3 nucleotides are TGTGCCAGCAGGGAACTACCAACAGATACGCAGTATTTT. Residues: CASRELPTDTQYF.

The chain employs TRBV11-2 and TRBJ2-2, with 9 bases that match TRBD1. The CDR3 has 16 residues. V lost 2 bases, J lost 1 base, and 2 bases stayed unmatched. Germline CDR1 and CDR2: SGHAT and FQNNGV. The CDR3 reads CASSLPDRGNTGELFF. CDR3 bases: TGTGCCAGCAGCTTACCGGACAGGGGGAACACCGGGGAGCTGTTTTTT.

CDR3 nucleotides: TGTGCCACTCGGGGGGGGGCAACTAATGAAAAACTGTTTTTT. Protein: CATRGGATNEKLFF. This chain uses TRBV24-1 with TRBJ1-4, with a weak D call TRBD1 (5 bases). The CDR3 totals 14 residues. Trimming shortened V by 10 bases and J by 0 bases, and 11 bases separated the two germline ends. The germline CDR1 and CDR2 sequences are KGHDR and SFDVKD.

The V and J genes are TRBV30 and TRBJ1-1; D might be TRBD1 (6 bases). The V and J ends lost 2 bases and 4 bases respectively, with 17 bases between them. The germline CDR1 and CDR2 sequences are GTSNPN and SVGIG (reference sequence). The CDR3 totals 15 residues. In DNA form, the CDR3 reads TGTGCCTGGAGTCCCCTTCAGGGAGGGGGCACTGAAGCTTTCTTT. It translates to CAWSPLQGGGTEAFF.

The CDR3 loop is CASSLASGVSNSPLHF. The CDR3 DNA reads as TGTGCCAGCAGTTTAGCCTCAGGGGTTAGTAATTCACCCCTCCACTTT. The chain joins TRBV27 to TRBJ1-6, with a weak D call TRBD1 (6 bases). The V and J ends lost 2 bases and 6 bases respectively, with 14 bases between them. Germline CDR1 and CDR2: MNHEY and SMNVEV (reference sequence). This CDR3 contains 16 residues.

The V and J genes are TRBV28 and TRBJ1-4; D is uncertain. Germline V gives CDR1 MDHEN, CDR2 SYDVKM. The CDR3 consists of 13 residues. V was clipped by 7 bases and J by 5 bases, with 11 bases between them. CDR3 amino acids: CASISGANEKLFF. As DNA, the CDR3 is TGTGCCAGCATCTCCGGTGCCAATGAAAAACTGTTTTTT.

DNA of the CDR3: TGCGCCAGCAGCTTGGTCTTAGGACAGGGGAGTGGAGAGACCCAGTACTTC. Protein sequence: CASSLVLGQGSGETQYF. J is TRBJ2-5 and V is TRBV5-1, with TRBD1 identical over 9 bases. Unmatched junction bases numbered 10, after V lost 0 bases and J lost 4 bases. The CDR3 spans 17 residues. Per germline, CDR1 SGHRS and CDR2 YFSETQ.